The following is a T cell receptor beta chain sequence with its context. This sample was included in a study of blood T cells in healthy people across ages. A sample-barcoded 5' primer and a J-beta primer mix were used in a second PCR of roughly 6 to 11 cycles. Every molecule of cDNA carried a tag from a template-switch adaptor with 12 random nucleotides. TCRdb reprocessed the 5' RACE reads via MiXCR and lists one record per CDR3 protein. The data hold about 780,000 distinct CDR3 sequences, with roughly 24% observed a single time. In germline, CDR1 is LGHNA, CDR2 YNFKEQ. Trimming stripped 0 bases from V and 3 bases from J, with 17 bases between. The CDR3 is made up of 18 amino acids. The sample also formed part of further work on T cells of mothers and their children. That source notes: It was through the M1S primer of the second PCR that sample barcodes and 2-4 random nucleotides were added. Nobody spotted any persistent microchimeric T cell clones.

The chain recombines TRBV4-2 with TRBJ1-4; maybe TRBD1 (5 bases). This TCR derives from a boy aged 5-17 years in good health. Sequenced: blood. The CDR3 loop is CASSQELQAGAANEKLFF. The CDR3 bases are TGTGCCAGCAGCCAAGAGTTACAGGCTGGAGCAGCTAATGAAAAACTGTTTTTT.